These T cell receptor beta chains were read from a single sample in a study of T cell clones after liver transplantation. Profiling relied on immunoSEQ multiplex PCR, and the TCRdb table lists in-frame clones only, not all of them. This sample has about 120,000 clones, with about nine tenths found just once. Source: CD4+ T cells from blood, taken 12 months after liver transplant. These receptor sequences come from a human patient who received a liver transplant. The graft donor may account for some of the T cells. Both conserved end residues are trimmed from each CDR3.

>TRBJ1-2|14|TRBV29-1
SVGYQGFGVATGYT
>TRBJ1-2|14|TRBV7-9
ASDGGRQYAYHGYT
>TRBJ2-5|13|TRBV5-1
ASSLGSGGGKTQY
>TRBJ2-5|12|TRBV14
ASSQAQIQETQY
>TRBJ1-5|10|TRBV25-1
ASTLFIQPQH
>TRBJ2-3|13|TRBV13
ASSHLRTSTDTQY
>TRBJ2-1|16|TRBV21-1
ASSHGGTGVHSYNEQF
>TRBJ2-3|10|TRBV5-1
ASRQGTDTQY
>TRBJ1-4|12|TRBV6-1
ASRGPGTVEKLF
>TRBJ1-1|12|TRBV11-3
ASSFRDSNTEAF
>TRBJ2-5|11|TRBV11-2
ASSARGIETQY
>TRBJ1-5|12|TRBV2
ASGGGYSNQPQH